This T cell receptor (beta chain) is from a study of long-term antiretroviral therapy in people with HIV. Trimming took 5 bases from V and 3 from J, leaving 11 bases between them. This CDR3 has 14 amino acids. Germline lookup yields CDR1 SGHAT and CDR2 FQNNGV. Details on this clone: Its antigen is currently unknown.

Study results and caveats: Repertoires from HIV showed CDR3 length ranges narrower than those of controls. Once patients were on ART, diversity went higher but still fell short of transplant donor controls.

The study used samples holding 1-10 million cryopreserved PBMC before DNA extraction. The run of the v3.0 immunoSEQ assay was at survey level. Sequenced by immunoSEQ multiplex PCR; TCRdb stores in-frame clones only, minus some. The repertoire has roughly 30,000 clones, nearly 95% of them found once; the top ten carry around 7.6%. The sequence was collected from a man between 25 and 39 years old with HIV. The sequencing here drew on unsorted PBMCs, taken more than 6 years after starting antiretroviral therapy. The chain has TRBV11-2 and TRBJ1-3; D call uncertain. In DNA form, the CDR3 reads TGTGCCAGCAGCCCCCGCGGGCTTGGAAACACCATATATTTT. The encoded protein is CASSPRGLGNTIYF.